The 9 T cell receptor beta chains given below trace back to one sample, sequenced in a study of blood T cells in healthy people across ages. Primed by a sample-barcoded 5' primer and a J-beta primer mix, a second PCR proceeded for roughly 7 to 11 cycles. Via MiXCR, TCRdb re-called the 5' RACE reads, giving one row per CDR3 protein. The table records 1.8 million or so distinct CDR3 sequences, about 39% of them present only once. The sample taken for sequencing was blood. Every receptor here comes from a human donor in good health.

The CDR3 nucleotides are TGTGCCAGCAGTGATACAGCGGGGGCCTCTGGGGCCAACGTCCTGACTTTC. It specifies CASSDTAGASGANVLTF. The V gene is TRBV6-1, the J gene TRBJ2-6, with 8 bases matching TRBD2. With V trimmed by 3 bases and J by 0 bases, 4 bases remained unmatched. This CDR3 region has 17 residues. The germline V gene has CDR1 MNHNS and CDR2 SASEGT.

V gene TRBV3-1 combines with J gene TRBJ1-1, with D perhaps TRBD1 (5 bases). CDR1 LGHDT and CDR2 YNNKEL come from the germline V gene (reference sequence). The CDR3 is 16 residues long. The germline V and J ends were trimmed by 4 bases and 3 bases, with 18 bases remaining between them. CDR3 residues: CASSLVGGELDTEAFF. The CDR3 region has the DNA TGTGCCAGCAGCCTAGTTGGGGGGGAGTTGGACACTGAAGCTTTCTTT.

This clonotype appeared once. The J gene is TRBJ2-7, the V gene TRBV5-1; 8 bases are shared with TRBD2. Germline V lookup: CDR1 SGHRS, CDR2 YFSETQ. The V gene end was trimmed by 0 bases and the J gene end by 2 bases; junction bases not matched to a gene: 7. The CDR3 contains 16 residues. Here the CDR3 reads CASSLAFDSGAYEQYF. DNA for the CDR3: TGCGCCAGCAGCTTGGCCTTTGATAGCGGGGCCTACGAGCAGTACTTC.

The V gene is TRBV24-1, the J gene TRBJ2-4; D ambiguous. CDR3 length: 18 residues. V lost 6 bases to trimming and J lost 0 bases, with 20 bases between them. Germline V gene lookup returns CDR1 KGHDR and CDR2 SFDVKD. CDR3 in amino acids: CATSSEPTKLLAKNIQYF. In DNA, the CDR3 is TGTGCCACCAGTTCCGAACCAACAAAACTTCTAGCCAAAAACATTCAGTACTTC.

J is TRBJ2-3 and V is TRBV2; no clear D gene. The CDR3 spans 10 residues. Germline values: CDR1 SNHLY, CDR2 FYNNEI. Trimming removed 3 bases at V and 13 bases at J, with 8 bases between. The CDR3 sequence is CASSESRKYF. The CDR3 region has the DNA TGTGCCAGCAGTGAGAGTCGGAAGTATTTT.

This clonotype was counted only a few times. This chain links TRBV9 with TRBJ1-2, with 11 bases identical to TRBD1. This CDR3 has 15 residues. V trimming: 4 bases; J trimming: 3 bases; junction bases outside the gene matches: 5. Germline V gives CDR1 SGDLS, CDR2 YYNGEE. The CDR3 loop is CASSKGQGADYGYTF. The CDR3 bases are TGTGCCAGCAGCAAAGGACAGGGGGCGGACTATGGCTACACCTTC. Filled out from reference TRBV9 and TRBJ1-2, the complete variable domain reads DSGVTQTPKHLITATGQRVTLRCSPRSGDLSVYWYQQSLDQGLQFLIQYYNGEERAKGNILERFSAQQFPDLHSELNLSSLELGDSALYFCASSKGQGADYGYTFGSGTRLTVV.

This clonotype was found a few times. The chain employs TRBV10-3 and TRBJ1-5; D uncertain. CDR1 is ENHRY, CDR2 SYGVKD, per germline. CDR3 size: 12 residues. V was clipped by 3 bases and J by 6 bases, with 6 bases between them. CDR3 nucleotides: TGTGCCATCAGTGAAGGGCGTCAGCCCCAGCATTTT. Its protein product is CAISEGRQPQHF.

A word on this clonotype: This sequence may be a read error, since a much larger clone differs from it by one base. V and J are TRBV20-1 and TRBJ2-5; the D gene is possibly TRBD1 (5 bases). Germline V gene sequence: CDR1 DFQATT, CDR2 SNEGSKA (reference sequence). This CDR3 region has 14 residues. As DNA, the CDR3 is TGCAGTGTCCGAGAAGGACACCGTCAAGAGGCCCAGTACTTC. It yields the protein CSVREGHRQEAQYF.

This clonotype was seen a few times. The CDR3 nucleotides read TGTGCCAGCAGCTTTAACGGTAACTACGAGCAGTACTTC. The encoded protein is CASSFNGNYEQYF. This chain connects TRBV7-2 to TRBJ2-7; no clear D gene. Looked up from germline, CDR1 is SGHTA and CDR2 is FQGNSA. Trimming stripped 3 bases from V and 3 bases from J, with 9 bases between. This CDR3 has 13 amino acids.